This record concerns one TCR beta chain sequence. The sample comes from a study of blood T cell repertoires in COVID-19. Across the whole study: Donors in the United States, Italy and Spain gave samples during acute or convalescent COVID-19.

The CDR3 spans 15 residues. The germline CDR1 and CDR2 sequences are MNHEY and SVGAGI. Trimming left V 5 bases short and J 4 bases short, with 17 bases between. The data were produced by immunoSEQ multiplex PCR, yet TCRdb's version contains in-frame clones alone and is incomplete. The repertoire holds tens of thousands of clones, with around four fifths as singletons. Sequencing was carried out using peripheral blood. This receptor was identified in a man in his 70s with acute or convalescent COVID-19. V is TRBV6-5 and J is TRBJ1-1, with D maybe TRBD1 (5 bases). The CDR3 sequence is CASSLIPVGGTEAFF. DNA of the CDR3: TGTGCCAGCAGTCTCATTCCGGTGGGGGGCACTGAAGCTTTCTTT.